The TCR beta chain described here comes from a study of blood T cell repertoires in COVID-19. Libraries were prepared by immunoSEQ multiplex PCR; TCRdb keeps only in-frame clonotypes and omits some of them. The sample lists under 300,000 clones, around 87% occurring once. The sequenced sample was peripheral blood. This TCR came from a woman in her 70s with active or convalescent COVID-19.

The CDR3 protein is CASSGQSYGYTF. CDR3 nucleotide sequence: TGTGCCAGCAGTGGACAGTCTTATGGCTACACCTTC. The chain has TRBV2 and TRBJ1-2, with D possibly being TRBD1 (5 bases). V gave up 4 bases and J gave up 5 bases, with 8 bases separating them. Germline values: CDR1 SNHLY, CDR2 FYNNEI. The CDR3 covers 12 residues.